This TCR beta chain derives from a study of a mutant IDH1 vaccine in newly diagnosed glioma (dated by TCRdb to the early 2020s). About the study as a whole: Across visits V03 through V10, patients got a total of eight vaccinations, given in weeks 1, 3, 5, 7, 11, 15, 19 and 23. Vaccination started 4-6 weeks after radiotherapy alone, or was given together with temozolomide cycles in the groups whose treatment included chemotherapy. Of the 32 patients who were treated, about 62% were male and roughly 38% were female, and the mean age was around 40 years. Before enrollment, most patients had been given radiochemotherapy with temozolomide as standard therapy, while the rest had received either radiotherapy alone or temozolomide alone. Peripheral blood was collected at six visits: V03 (baseline), V05, V07, V10, V12 and V13. Longitudinal TCRB deep sequencing was done for about two dozen treated patients, wherever samples were available for exploratory analyses. Findings and caveats that apply to the study as a whole: Immune responses induced by the vaccine were seen in around 94% of patients across multiple MHC alleles. Pseudoprogression seemed to be unrelated to changes in the top peripheral T cell clonotypes found by TCRB sequencing. The authors stated that sample limitations prevented analyses of patient blood samples from being reproduced. Availability determined which PBMC samples were chosen for TCRB deep sequencing.

Library generation was performed with the immunoSEQ multiplex PCR assay. Rearranged TCR beta chain sequences were amplified with the hsTCRB Kit following the manufacturer's protocol. Sequencing of TCRB libraries was carried out on an Illumina MiSeq. The authors' pipeline ran thus. The kit vendor's proprietary platform handled demultiplexing, trimming and gene mapping. TCRdb retrieved this table from immuneACCESS and kept in-frame rearrangements only. Not all clones are present; in checked studies, unresolved V genes account for under half, and no reason is known for the remainder. Clonal size and the V and J genes are those of that table, whereas D and trimming came from the DNA. For this sample there are 50,000 or so clones; about 86% appear just once. The ten largest clones capture 7.4% of the sample. Interpreted using the paper, the time point label stands for: week 5, during vaccination. Each vaccine dose, consisting of 300 ug of a 20-mer mutant IDH1 peptide in Montanide, was administered subcutaneously with topical imiquimod. Newly diagnosed WHO grade 3 or 4 IDH1-mutant astrocytomas showing loss of nuclear ATRX were present in the donors. The samples were drawn from NOA16, a multicentre, single-arm, open-label phase I trial in Germany that tested a mutant IDH1 peptide vaccine in humans for the first time. Genomic DNA for TCRB sequencing was isolated from EDTA blood with the DNeasy Blood and Tissue Kit.

Remarks on this clone: The clone's antigen remains unknown. It has no much larger one-base neighbor in the sample; base qualities were not kept.

The CDR3 spans 15 residues, from the cysteine through the phenylalanine. CDR3 DNA only is kept here, 45 bases in frame from base 1. Sequences LGHNA (CDR1) and YNFKEQ (CDR2) are obtained from the germline V gene. The V end gives up 4 bases and the J end 3 bases, leaving 9 bases in the junction not matched to a gene. The sample consisted of PBMCs, taken from a glioma patient whose treatment included an IDH1 peptide vaccine. The sequence derives from a woman aged 45-60 years with glioma. The receptor chain draws on TRBV4-2 and TRBJ2-7, with TRBD1 identical over 7 junction bases. The CDR3 has the sequence CASSRTTGTGYEQYF. The DNA is TGTGCCAGCAGCCGAACGACAGGGACCGGCTACGAGCAGTACTTC.